The following is a T cell receptor (beta chain) sequence with its context. CDR3 size: 15 residues. Germline V gene sequence: CDR1 GTSNPN, CDR2 SVGIG (reference sequence). The V end was cut by 0 bases, the J end by 1 base, with 9 bases between. These data belong to a study of technical replicates of blood from several donors. Clones were sequenced by immunoSEQ multiplex PCR, and TCRdb holds only the in-frame ones, with some missing. The data hold some 80,000 clones, with approximately 93% observed a single time. The clonotype comes from a human donor in good health. The sequenced sample was T cells isolated from PBMCs. V and J are TRBV30 and TRBJ2-2, with D possibly being TRBD2 (5 bases). The CDR3 DNA reads as TGTGCCTGGAGTGTAGTCGGGATGAACACCGGGGAGCTGTTTTTT. As protein: CAWSVVGMNTGELFF.